These T cell receptor beta chains were read from a single sample in a study of cytomegalovirus exposure and HLA in healthy donors. Some clones are missing from TCRdb's copy, which holds only in-frame ones; the method was immunoSEQ multiplex PCR. This sample has tens of thousands of clones, with roughly 66% found just once. Sample: PBMCs. The receptors were sampled from a male donor in good health and CMV-seropositive. CDR3s include the opening cysteine and the closing phenylalanine or tryptophan. D genes are given only for firm matches.

TRBJ1-5,TRBV30,.,CAWSRGHGQPQHF
TRBJ1-2,TRBV18,TRBD1,CASSATGDGYTF
TRBJ2-1,TRBV30,.,CAWSIGGNNEQFF
TRBJ2-7,TRBV29-1,TRBD1,CSAGTGGREQYF
TRBJ2-3,TRBV28,.,CASSAAATDTQYF
TRBJ1-4,TRBV5-8,TRBD1,CASSFGQAATNEKLFF
TRBJ1-2,TRBV18,TRBD1,CASSPWDREIEGYTF
TRBJ2-5,TRBV7-6,.,CASSWRTVTLKGETQYF
TRBJ2-3,TRBV6-5,.,CASPLPVSTDTQYF
TRBJ2-2,TRBV11-2,.,CASSFLNQAPGELFF
TRBJ2-1,TRBV6-5,.,CASSRVAGMNNEQFF
TRBJ1-1,TRBV2,.,CASTPRGTEAFF
TRBJ1-1,TRBV12-5,TRBD1,CASGSTGGAGNTEAFF
TRBJ2-2,TRBV5-1,.,CASSIGLIANTGELFF
TRBJ2-7,TRBV30,.,CAWEGGEGYEQYF
TRBJ2-7,TRBV2,TRBD1,CASSPDWGQGSYEQYF
TRBJ2-5,TRBV28,.,CASSLNSLQETQYF
TRBJ2-1,TRBV30,.,CASARGRNNEQFF
TRBJ2-1,TRBV30,TRBD1,CAWTRTGEQFF
TRBJ1-1,TRBV12-5,.,CASGSGGMNTEAFF
TRBJ2-2,TRBV27,.,CASSWGRGYNGELFF
TRBJ2-1,TRBV30,TRBD1,CAWSSGEGAINEQFF
TRBJ1-2,TRBV2,.,CASSERERSYGYTF
TRBJ2-7,TRBV5-1,TRBD1,CASRLQGGSDEQYF
TRBJ2-6,TRBV19,TRBD1,CASRTGASGANVLTF
TRBJ1-1,TRBV18,.,CASSPTGQILMNTEAFF
TRBJ1-5,TRBV9,TRBD1,CASSVAGGRQPQHF
TRBJ1-2,TRBV5-1,.,CASSRDRYGYTF
TRBJ1-1,TRBV7-9,.,CASSFTGNTEAFF
TRBJ2-7,TRBV9,.,CASSVEGGGGGEQYF
TRBJ2-1,TRBV9,TRBD2,CASSGGTSGGYNEQFF
TRBJ1-5,TRBV6-1,.,CASSGRTGNQPQHF
TRBJ1-1,TRBV7-9,.,CASSSSQGRAYTEAFF
TRBJ1-2,TRBV5-1,TRBD1,CASSLTDRGHSYGYTF
TRBJ1-2,TRBV11-2,.,CASSLDLTAGGYTF
TRBJ1-4,TRBV5-8,TRBD1,CASSFGTGGVKHEKLFF
TRBJ2-1,TRBV5-6,TRBD1,CASSHQTGGSYNERFF
TRBJ2-7,TRBV27,.,CASSLKLDGDTGSYEQYF
TRBJ1-4,TRBV5-1,.,CASSRRDATNEKLFF
TRBJ2-5,TRBV5-1,TRBD2,CASCPPSSGAKETQYF
TRBJ1-1,TRBV5-5,.,CASSWLSGGNTEAFF
TRBJ1-4,TRBV5-6,.,CASSLVGGYNEKLFF
TRBJ1-3,TRBV5-5,TRBD1,CASSLQGYGNTIYF
TRBJ1-6,TRBV7-3,.,CASSHGGDSPLHF
TRBJ1-4,TRBV9,.,CASSVGVGQEKLFF
TRBJ1-3,TRBV5-4,TRBD1,CASSLDRGIGNTIYF
TRBJ1-5,TRBV5-1,TRBD1,CASSLGTAGQPQHF
TRBJ1-5,TRBV14,.,CASSQEVYQPQHF